Presented here are 15 T cell receptor beta chains from one specimen sequenced in a study of CD8 T cells in ankylosing spondylitis. No antigen has been identified for these receptors. Points from the study as a whole: Roughly eight highly homologous variants formed a TCR beta motif that appeared characteristic of ankylosing spondylitis blood.

Via MiXCR, TCRdb re-called the 5' RACE reads, giving one row per CDR3 protein. The sample lists almost 400,000 distinct CDR3 sequences, around 24% occurring once. Sequenced material: blood, either unsorted or a sorted T cell fraction (not recorded which). These receptors originate from a male donor with ankylosing spondylitis.

This chain joins TRBV4-3 and TRBJ1-6, with D possibly TRBD1 on 6 matching bases. CDR1 and CDR2 (germline): LGHNA, YSLEER. Trimming cost V 0 bases and J 9 bases, with 12 bases left between them. The CDR3 totals 15 residues. CDR3: CASSQDWQGISPLHF. The CDR3 DNA follows: TGCGCCAGCAGCCAAGATTGGCAGGGGATTTCACCCCTCCACTTT.

V is TRBV20-1 and J is TRBJ2-7; the D gene is possibly TRBD2 (6 bases). This CDR3 comprises 14 residues. The germline V and J ends were trimmed by 3 bases and 3 bases, with 15 bases remaining between them. Germline V gives CDR1 DFQATT, CDR2 SNEGSKA (reference sequence). The CDR3 nucleotides are TGCAGTGCTAGCCCTAGCGCAACTTACTACGAGCAGTACTTC. This encodes CSASPSATYYEQYF.

V usage is TRBV20-1 and J usage is TRBJ2-5; the D gene is possibly TRBD2 (6 bases). The germline CDR1 and CDR2 sequences are DFQATT and SNEGSKA (reference sequence). The CDR3 contains 15 residues. Trimming shortened V by 5 bases and J by 2 bases, and 18 bases separated the two germline ends. The CDR3 spells CSALRGLHLQETQYF. The CDR3 bases are TGCAGTGCTTTGAGGGGACTTCATTTACAAGAGACCCAGTACTTC.

In its sample, this clonotype was seen a few times. The CDR3 loop is CATSSLEGFNEQYF. The CDR3 region has the DNA TGTGCCACCAGCTCCCTCGAAGGGTTCAACGAGCAGTACTTC. The chain combines TRBV15 with TRBJ2-7; no definite D call. The CDR3 sequence is 14 residues long. The V gene's germline CDR1 is LNHNV and CDR2 YYDKDF (reference sequence). Trimming shortened V by 5 bases and J by 5 bases, and 16 bases separated the two germline ends.

The chain recombines TRBV20-1 with TRBJ1-5; 9 positions agree with TRBD1. Losses at the gene ends were 4 bases for V and 6 bases for J; bases not matched to a gene: 13. CDR3 size: 16 residues. Germline V gives CDR1 DFQATT, CDR2 SNEGSKA (reference sequence). CDR3 loop: CSATRQGGISGQPQHF. The CDR3 coding sequence is TGCAGTGCTACACGACAGGGGGGGATATCTGGTCAGCCCCAGCATTTT.

The V gene is TRBV6-1, the J gene TRBJ2-1; TRBD2 might be the D (6 bases). Trimming removed 7 bases at V and 0 bases at J, with 13 bases between. The germline gives CDR1 MNHNS, CDR2 SASEGT. The CDR3 contains 15 residues. In nucleotides, the CDR3 is TGTGCCAGCAATAGGGACTTCAGCTCCTACAATGAGCAGTTCTTC. This sequence encodes CASNRDFSSYNEQFF.

This clonotype was seen a few times. The J gene is TRBJ2-7, the V gene TRBV7-9; D remains ambiguous. Trimming cost V 2 bases and J 2 bases, with 13 bases left between them. CDR1 and CDR2 from the germline V gene are SEHNR and FQNEAQ (reference sequence). This CDR3 spans 15 amino acids. This CDR3 is CASSLSPSRAYEQYF. Written as DNA, the CDR3 is TGTGCCAGCAGCTTATCGCCAAGTCGGGCCTACGAGCAGTACTTC. Full variable domain (outside the CDR3, taken from reference TRBV7-9 and TRBJ2-7): DTGVSQNPRHKITKRGQNVTFRCDPISEHNRLYWYRQTLGQGPEFLTYFQNEAQLEKSRLLSDRFSAERPKGSFSTLEIQRTEQGDSAMYLCASSLSPSRAYEQYFGPGTRLTVT.

Many counts were recorded for this clonotype. The rearrangement links TRBV7-9 to TRBJ2-3; D gene uncertain. Germline V gene sequence: CDR1 SEHNR, CDR2 FQNEAQ (reference sequence). Trimming took 1 base from V and 4 from J, leaving 6 bases between them. The CDR3 totals 13 residues. The CDR3 sequence is CASSLGGADTQYF. CDR3 sequence (DNA): TGTGCCAGCAGCTTAGGAGGCGCAGATACGCAGTATTTT.

This clonotype was found a few times. The V gene is TRBV10-3, the J gene TRBJ2-7; 12 bases map to TRBD1. J gave up 5 bases and V 7 bases, and 6 bases lay outside the gene matches. The V gene's germline CDR1 is ENHRY and CDR2 SYGVKD. This CDR3 spans 14 amino acids. The CDR3 here is CAIKQGQGAHEQYF. In nucleotides, the CDR3 is TGTGCCATCAAACAGGGACAGGGGGCCCACGAGCAGTACTTC.

V usage is TRBV7-2 and J usage is TRBJ2-3; a weak D match, TRBD1 (5 bases). Germline V CDR1 and CDR2: SGHTA, FQGNSA. The CDR3 spans 14 residues. V was trimmed by 1 base and J by 2 bases, leaving 7 bases between them. CDR3 loop: CASSLDRFTDTQYF. CDR3 coding DNA: TGTGCCAGCAGCTTAGACAGGTTCACAGATACGCAGTATTTT.

The chain joins TRBV7-8 to TRBJ2-1, with no clear D. Germline loops: CDR1 SGHVS, CDR2 FQNEAQ. Between the trimmed V and J ends, which lost 5 bases and 3 bases, there was a span of 14 bases. The CDR3 sequence is 15 residues long. The CDR3 DNA is TGTGCCAGCAGCCCGCAGGAGCGTCTCTACAATGAGCAGTTCTTC. It codes for CASSPQERLYNEQFF. The full variable domain, rest sourced from reference TRBV7-8 and TRBJ2-1, is GAGVSQSPRYKVAKRGQDVALRCDPISGHVSLFWYQQALGQGPEFLTYFQNEAQLDKSGLPSDRFFAERPEGSVSTLKIQRTQQEDSAVYLCASSPQERLYNEQFFGPGTRLTVL.

The chain links TRBV6-5 to TRBJ2-3; the D is unclear. V was cut by 2 bases and J by 7 bases, with 4 bases left in between. The CDR3 length is 11 residues. Germline V lookup: CDR1 MNHEY, CDR2 SVGAGI. The CDR3 coding sequence is TGTGCCAGCAGTTACACTAATACGCAGTATTTT. It is translated as CASSYTNTQYF.

The chain employs TRBV20-1 and TRBJ2-1; D is perhaps TRBD2 (6 bases). The CDR3 length is 15 residues. Germline CDR1 reads DFQATT; CDR2 reads SNEGSKA (reference sequence). The germline V and J ends were trimmed by 0 bases and 4 bases, with 13 bases remaining between them. The chain's CDR3 is CSARDHARGYNEQFF. The CDR3 nucleotides read TGCAGTGCTAGAGACCATGCCCGGGGGTACAATGAGCAGTTCTTC.

This clonotype was seen only a few times. This chain uses TRBV20-1 with TRBJ2-5; the D is unclear. The germline V gene encodes CDR1 DFQATT and CDR2 SNEGSKA (reference sequence). The length of the CDR3 is 14 residues. The ends were cut back, 0 bases at V and 4 bases at J, with 12 bases in the middle. Here the CDR3 DNA reads TGCAGTGCTAGAGATAGGGTCAAACTAGAGACCCAGTACTTC. It encodes CSARDRVKLETQYF.

The V call is TRBV20-1, the J call TRBJ1-2; 8 positions agree with TRBD1. CDR3 size: 16 residues. Losses at the gene ends were 5 bases for V and 0 bases for J; bases not matched to a gene: 11. In germline, CDR1 is DFQATT, CDR2 SNEGSKA (reference sequence). In nucleotides, the CDR3 is TGCAGTGCTGAAACTGGGGACAGGCATTCTAACTATGGCTACACCTTC. Protein: CSAETGDRHSNYGYTF.